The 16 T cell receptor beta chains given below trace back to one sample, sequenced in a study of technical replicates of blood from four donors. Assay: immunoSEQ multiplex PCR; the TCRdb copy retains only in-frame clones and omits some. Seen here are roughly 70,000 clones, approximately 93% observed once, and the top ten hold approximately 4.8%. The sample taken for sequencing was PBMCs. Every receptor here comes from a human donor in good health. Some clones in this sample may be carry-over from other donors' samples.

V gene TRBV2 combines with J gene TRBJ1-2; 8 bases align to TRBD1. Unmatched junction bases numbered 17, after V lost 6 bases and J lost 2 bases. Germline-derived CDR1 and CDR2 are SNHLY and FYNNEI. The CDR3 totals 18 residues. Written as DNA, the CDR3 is TGTGCCAGCAGGACGATTAACAGGGGGACCAGCTCAAACTATGGCTACACCTTC. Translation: CASRTINRGTSSNYGYTF.

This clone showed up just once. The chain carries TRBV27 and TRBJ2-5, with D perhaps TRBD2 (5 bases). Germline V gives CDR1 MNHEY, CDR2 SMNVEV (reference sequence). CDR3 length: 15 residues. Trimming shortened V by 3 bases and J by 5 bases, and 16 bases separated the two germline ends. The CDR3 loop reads CASSLFGPTGETQYF. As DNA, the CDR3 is TGTGCCAGCAGTTTGTTCGGGCCCACGGGGGAGACCCAGTACTTC.

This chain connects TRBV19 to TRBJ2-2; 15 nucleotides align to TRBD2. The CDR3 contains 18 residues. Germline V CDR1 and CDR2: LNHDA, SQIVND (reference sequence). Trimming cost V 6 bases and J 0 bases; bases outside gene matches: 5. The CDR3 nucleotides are TGTGCCAGTAGCGACGGACTAGCGGGAGGGCCGAACACCGGGGAGCTGTTTTTT. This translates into CASSDGLAGGPNTGELFF. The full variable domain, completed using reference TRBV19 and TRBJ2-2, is DGGITQSPKYLFRKEGQNVTLSCEQNLNHDAMYWYRQDPGQGLRLIYYSQIVNDFQKGDIAEGYSVSREKKESFPLTVTSAQKNPTAFYLCASSDGLAGGPNTGELFFGEGSRLTVL.

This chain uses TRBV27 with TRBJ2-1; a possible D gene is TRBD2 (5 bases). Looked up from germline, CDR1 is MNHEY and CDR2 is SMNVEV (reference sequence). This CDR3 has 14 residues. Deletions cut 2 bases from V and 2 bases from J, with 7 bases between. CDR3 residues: CASSLARAYNEQFF. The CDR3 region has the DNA TGTGCCAGCAGTTTAGCGCGGGCCTACAATGAGCAGTTCTTC.

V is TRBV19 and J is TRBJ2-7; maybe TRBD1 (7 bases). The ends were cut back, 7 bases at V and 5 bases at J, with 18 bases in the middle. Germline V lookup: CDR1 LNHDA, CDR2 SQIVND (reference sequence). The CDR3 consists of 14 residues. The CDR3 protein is CASKRQGDLDEQYF. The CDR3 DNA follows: TGTGCCAGTAAGAGGCAGGGGGACTTAGACGAGCAGTACTTC. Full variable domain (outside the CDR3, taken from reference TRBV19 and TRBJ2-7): DGGITQSPKYLFRKEGQNVTLSCEQNLNHDAMYWYRQDPGQGLRLIYYSQIVNDFQKGDIAEGYSVSREKKESFPLTVTSAQKNPTAFYLCASKRQGDLDEQYFGPGTRLTVT.

The DNA for the CDR3 is TGTGCCAGCAGCTCGAAGACGACTAGCGGTTGGGAGACCCAGTACTTC. This gives the protein CASSSKTTSGWETQYF. The rearrangement uses TRBV5-6 and TRBJ2-5; TRBD2 matches 9 bases. V lost 3 bases to trimming and J lost 5 bases; unmatched junction nucleotides: 11. Germline V gene lookup returns CDR1 SGHDT and CDR2 YYEEEE. The CDR3 sequence is 16 residues long.

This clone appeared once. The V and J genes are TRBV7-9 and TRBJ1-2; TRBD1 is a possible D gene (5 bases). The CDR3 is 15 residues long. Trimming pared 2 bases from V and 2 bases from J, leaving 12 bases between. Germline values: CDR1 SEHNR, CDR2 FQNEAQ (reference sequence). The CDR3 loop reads CASSLFEAGNYGYTF. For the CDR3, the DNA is TGTGCCAGCAGCTTATTCGAGGCAGGGAACTATGGCTACACCTTC.

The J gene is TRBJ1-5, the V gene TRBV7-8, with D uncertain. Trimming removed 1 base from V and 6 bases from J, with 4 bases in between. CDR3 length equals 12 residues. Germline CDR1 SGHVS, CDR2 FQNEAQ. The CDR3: CASSLVGQPQHF. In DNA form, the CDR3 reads TGTGCCAGCAGCTTAGTCGGTCAGCCCCAGCATTTT.

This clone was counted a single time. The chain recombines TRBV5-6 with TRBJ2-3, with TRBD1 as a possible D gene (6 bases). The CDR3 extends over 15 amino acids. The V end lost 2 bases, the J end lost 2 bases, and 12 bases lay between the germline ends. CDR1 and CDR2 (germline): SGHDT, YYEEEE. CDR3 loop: CASSFRDTYTDTQYF. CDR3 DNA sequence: TGTGCCAGCAGCTTCCGGGACACATACACAGATACGCAGTATTTT. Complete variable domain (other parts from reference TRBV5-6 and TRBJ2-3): DAGVTQSPTHLIKTRGQQVTLRCSPKSGHDTVSWYQQALGQGPQFIFQYYEEEERQRGNFPDRFSGHQFPNYSSELNVNALLLGDSALYLCASSFRDTYTDTQYFGPGTRLTVL.

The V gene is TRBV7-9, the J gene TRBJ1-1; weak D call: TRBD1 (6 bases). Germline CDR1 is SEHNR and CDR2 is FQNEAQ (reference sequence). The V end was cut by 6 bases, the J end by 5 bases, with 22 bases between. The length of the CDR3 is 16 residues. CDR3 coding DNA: TGTGCCAGCAGAGAATCAGGGGCCCAGGGGAGAACTGAAGCTTTCTTT. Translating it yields CASRESGAQGRTEAFF. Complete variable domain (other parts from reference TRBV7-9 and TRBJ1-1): DTGVSQNPRHKITKRGQNVTFRCDPISEHNRLYWYRQTLGQGPEFLTYFQNEAQLEKSRLLSDRFSAERPKGSFSTLEIQRTEQGDSAMYLCASRESGAQGRTEAFFGQGTRLTVV.

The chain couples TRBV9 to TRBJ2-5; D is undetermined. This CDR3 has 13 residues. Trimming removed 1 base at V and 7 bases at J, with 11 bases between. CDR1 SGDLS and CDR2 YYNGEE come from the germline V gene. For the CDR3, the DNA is TGTGCCAGCAGCGTAATAGAATCTGGGACCCAGTACTTC. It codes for CASSVIESGTQYF.

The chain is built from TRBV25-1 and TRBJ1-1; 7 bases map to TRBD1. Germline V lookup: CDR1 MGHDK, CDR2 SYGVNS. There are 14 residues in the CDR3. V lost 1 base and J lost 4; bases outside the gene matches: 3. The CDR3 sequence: CASSEFRDSTEAFF. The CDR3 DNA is TGTGCCAGCAGTGAATTTAGGGACAGCACTGAAGCTTTCTTT.

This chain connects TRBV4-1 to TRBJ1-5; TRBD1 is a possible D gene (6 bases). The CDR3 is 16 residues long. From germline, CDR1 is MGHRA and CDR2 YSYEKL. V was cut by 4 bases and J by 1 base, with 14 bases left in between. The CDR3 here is CASSRTDRPSNQPQHF. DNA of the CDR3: TGCGCCAGCAGCCGGACGGACAGACCAAGCAATCAGCCCCAGCATTTT.

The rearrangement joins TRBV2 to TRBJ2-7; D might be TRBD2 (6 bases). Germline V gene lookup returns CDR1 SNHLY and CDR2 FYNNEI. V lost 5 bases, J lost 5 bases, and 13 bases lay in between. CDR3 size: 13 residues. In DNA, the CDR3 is TGTGCCAGCAGTCTGGCGGGGAAGGACGAGCAGTACTTC. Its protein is CASSLAGKDEQYF.

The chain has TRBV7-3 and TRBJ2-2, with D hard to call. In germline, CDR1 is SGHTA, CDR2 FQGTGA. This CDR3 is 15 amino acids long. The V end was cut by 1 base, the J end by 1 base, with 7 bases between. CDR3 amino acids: CASSLRLGNTGELFF. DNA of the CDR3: TGTGCCAGCAGCTTAAGACTGGGGAACACCGGGGAGCTGTTTTTT.

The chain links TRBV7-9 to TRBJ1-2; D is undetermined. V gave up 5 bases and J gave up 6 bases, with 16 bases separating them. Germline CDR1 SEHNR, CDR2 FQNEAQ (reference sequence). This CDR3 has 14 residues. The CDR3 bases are TGTGCCAGCAGCCGAGACAATCGAGGGCATGGCTACACCTTC. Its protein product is CASSRDNRGHGYTF.